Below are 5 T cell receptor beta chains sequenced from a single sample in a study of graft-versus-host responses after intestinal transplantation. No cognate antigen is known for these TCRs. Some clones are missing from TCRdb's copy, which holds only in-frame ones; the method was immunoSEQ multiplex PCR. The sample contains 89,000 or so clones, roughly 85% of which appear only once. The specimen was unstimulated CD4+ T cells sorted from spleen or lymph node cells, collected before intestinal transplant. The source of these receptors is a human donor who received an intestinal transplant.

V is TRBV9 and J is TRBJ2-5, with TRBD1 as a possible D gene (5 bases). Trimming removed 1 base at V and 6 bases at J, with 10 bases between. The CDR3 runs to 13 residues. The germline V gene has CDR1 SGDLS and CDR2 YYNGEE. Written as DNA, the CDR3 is TGTGCCAGCAGCGTAATAGCAGGGCAGACCCAGTACTTC. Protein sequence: CASSVIAGQTQYF. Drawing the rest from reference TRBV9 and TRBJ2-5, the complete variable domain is DSGVTQTPKHLITATGQRVTLRCSPRSGDLSVYWYQQSLDQGLQFLIQYYNGEERAKGNILERFSAQQFPDLHSELNLSSLELGDSALYFCASSVIAGQTQYFGPGTRLLVL.

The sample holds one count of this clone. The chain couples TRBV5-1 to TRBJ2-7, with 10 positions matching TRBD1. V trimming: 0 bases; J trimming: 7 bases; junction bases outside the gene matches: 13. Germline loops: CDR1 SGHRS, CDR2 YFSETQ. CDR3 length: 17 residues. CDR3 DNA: TGCGCCAGCAGCTTGGGGCCCGCGGGACAGGGGATCGGAGAGCAGTACTTC. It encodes CASSLGPAGQGIGEQYF.

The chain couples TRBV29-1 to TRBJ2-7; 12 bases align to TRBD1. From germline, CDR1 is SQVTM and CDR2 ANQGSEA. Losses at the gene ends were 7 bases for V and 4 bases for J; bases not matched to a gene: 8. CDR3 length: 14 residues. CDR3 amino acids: CSAVRGQGAYEQYF. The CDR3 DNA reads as TGCAGCGCAGTGAGGGGACAGGGGGCGTACGAGCAGTACTTC.

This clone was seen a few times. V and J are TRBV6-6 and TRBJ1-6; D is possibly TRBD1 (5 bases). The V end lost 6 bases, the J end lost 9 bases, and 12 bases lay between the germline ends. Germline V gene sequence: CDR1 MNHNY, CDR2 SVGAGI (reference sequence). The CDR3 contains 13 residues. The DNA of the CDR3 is TGTGCCAGCAGGGCCCAGGGACTTTCACCCCTCCACTTT. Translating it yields CASRAQGLSPLHF.

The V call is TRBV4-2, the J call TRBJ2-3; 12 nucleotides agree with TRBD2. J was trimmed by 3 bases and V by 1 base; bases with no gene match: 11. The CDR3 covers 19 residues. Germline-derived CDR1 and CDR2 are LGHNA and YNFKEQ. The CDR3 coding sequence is TGTGCCAGCAGCCAAGGTAGCCTAGCGGGAGGGCCGGGTACAGATACGCAGTATTTT. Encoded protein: CASSQGSLAGGPGTDTQYF.